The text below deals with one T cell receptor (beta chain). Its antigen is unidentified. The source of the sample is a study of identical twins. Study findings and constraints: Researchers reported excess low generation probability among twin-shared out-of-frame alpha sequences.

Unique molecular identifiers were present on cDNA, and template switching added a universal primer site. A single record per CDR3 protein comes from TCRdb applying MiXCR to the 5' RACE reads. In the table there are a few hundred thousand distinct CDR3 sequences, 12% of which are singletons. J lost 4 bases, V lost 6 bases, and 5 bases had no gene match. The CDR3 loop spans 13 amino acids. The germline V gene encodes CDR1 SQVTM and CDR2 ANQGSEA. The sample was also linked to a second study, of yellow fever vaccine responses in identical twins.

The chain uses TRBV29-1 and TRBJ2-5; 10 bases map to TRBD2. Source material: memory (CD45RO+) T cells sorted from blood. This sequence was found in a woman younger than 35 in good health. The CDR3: CSVTLAGRETQYF. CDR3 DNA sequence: TGCAGCGTGACACTAGCGGGGAGAGAGACCCAGTACTTC.